Listed here is a single TCR beta chain. Sequencing used immunoSEQ multiplex PCR; TCRdb keeps in-frame clones, though not all of them. The sample carries around 2,000,000 clones, around 93% recorded once. The source of the sample is a study of shared clonotypes between healthy human individuals. Study summary: Per-donor plates numbered three CD4 naive, three CD4 memory, two CD8 naive and one CD8 memory.

As defined, naive CD8 cells were CD45RO-negative and positively selected for CCR7, with terminally differentiated effector memory CD45RA+ cells excluded. The V end was cut by 3 bases, the J end by 3 bases, with 11 bases between. The CDR3 covers 14 residues. CDR1 MDHEN and CDR2 SYDVKM come from the germline V gene. The source is a man between 18 and 29 years old in good health. Some clones in this sample may be carry-over from other donors' samples. The chain couples TRBV28 to TRBJ1-1; D is possibly TRBD1 (5 bases). The material sequenced was naive CD8+ T cells from PBMCs. The DNA for the CDR3 is TGTGCCAGCAGTTTTCAGGGCGGGTACACTGAAGCTTTCTTT. Amino acid sequence: CASSFQGGYTEAFF. The full variable domain, with the rest looked up from reference TRBV28 and TRBJ1-1, is DVKVTQSSRYLVKRTGEKVFLECVQDMDHENMFWYRQDPGLGLRLIYFSYDVKMKEKGDIPEGYSVSREKKERFSLILESASTNQTSMYLCASSFQGGYTEAFFGQGTRLTVV.